This entry is about one TCR beta chain. Its antigen is unknown. Method: immunoSEQ multiplex PCR; TCRdb's copy keeps in-frame clones and lacks some. The sample consists of roughly 80,000 clones, approximately 91% of them appearing once. The record originates from a study of cytomegalovirus exposure and HLA in healthy donors. Study results and limitations: Altogether, about 160 TCR beta chains were recorded as cytomegalovirus-associated.

This CDR3 has 15 amino acids. Between the trimmed V and J ends, which lost 1 base and 4 bases, there was a span of 10 bases. CDR1 and CDR2 (germline): MNHNS, SASEGT. The specimen sequenced was PBMCs. The sequence came from a man aged 30 to 39 in good health and CMV-seronegative. J is TRBJ1-4 and V is TRBV6-1; D remains unclear. The CDR3 nucleotides are TGTGCCAGCAGTGAAGTTGGAGGGAATAATGAAAAACTGTTTTTT. As protein: CASSEVGGNNEKLFF.